This passage covers 2 T cell receptor beta chains from one sample sequenced in a study of cytomegalovirus exposure and HLA in healthy donors. The PCR used 60 Vbeta and 13 Jbeta primers. Only in-frame clones appear in the TCRdb table, and some are missing; sequencing was by immunoSEQ multiplex PCR. The sample yields 150,000 to 200,000 clones, approximately 65% seen once. Sample: PBMCs. The receptors shown here come from a man in his forties in good health and CMV-seronegative.

This clone has only a few counts. V and J are TRBV25-1 and TRBJ1-2, with 7 bases matching TRBD1. V trimming: 2 bases; J trimming: 7 bases; junction bases outside the gene matches: 7. The CDR3 runs to 14 residues. The V gene's germline CDR1 is MGHDK and CDR2 SYGVNS. The CDR3 region is CASSEIGQGGGYTF. The CDR3 DNA reads TGTGCCAGCAGTGAAATTGGGCAGGGGGGTGGCTACACCTTC.

V gene TRBV9 combines with J gene TRBJ2-3; the match to TRBD2 covers 10 bases. CDR1 is SGDLS and CDR2 is YYNGEE in the germline V gene. This CDR3 is built from 16 residues. The J segment lost 6 bases and the V segment lost 3 bases, leaving 10 bases of the junction unmatched. The CDR3 nucleotides read TGTGCCAGCAGCGGGTCAGCGGGAGGGTCGCTGGATACGCAGTATTTT. Protein sequence: CASSGSAGGSLDTQYF.